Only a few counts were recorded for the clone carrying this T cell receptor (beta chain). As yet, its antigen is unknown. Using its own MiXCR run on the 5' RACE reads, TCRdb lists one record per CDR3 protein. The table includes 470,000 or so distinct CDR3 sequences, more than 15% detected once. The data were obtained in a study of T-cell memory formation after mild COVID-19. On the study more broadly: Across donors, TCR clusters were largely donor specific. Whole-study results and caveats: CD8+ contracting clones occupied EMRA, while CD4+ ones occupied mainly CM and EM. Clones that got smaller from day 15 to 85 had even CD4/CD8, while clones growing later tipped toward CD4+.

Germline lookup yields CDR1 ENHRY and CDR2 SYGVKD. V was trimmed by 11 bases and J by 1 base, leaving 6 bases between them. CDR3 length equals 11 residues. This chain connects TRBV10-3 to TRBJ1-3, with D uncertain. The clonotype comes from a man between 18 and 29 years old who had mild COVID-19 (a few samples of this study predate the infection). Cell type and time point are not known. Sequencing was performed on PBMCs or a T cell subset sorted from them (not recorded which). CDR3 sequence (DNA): TGTGCCGCCCGATCTGGAAACACCATATATTTT. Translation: CAARSGNTIYF.